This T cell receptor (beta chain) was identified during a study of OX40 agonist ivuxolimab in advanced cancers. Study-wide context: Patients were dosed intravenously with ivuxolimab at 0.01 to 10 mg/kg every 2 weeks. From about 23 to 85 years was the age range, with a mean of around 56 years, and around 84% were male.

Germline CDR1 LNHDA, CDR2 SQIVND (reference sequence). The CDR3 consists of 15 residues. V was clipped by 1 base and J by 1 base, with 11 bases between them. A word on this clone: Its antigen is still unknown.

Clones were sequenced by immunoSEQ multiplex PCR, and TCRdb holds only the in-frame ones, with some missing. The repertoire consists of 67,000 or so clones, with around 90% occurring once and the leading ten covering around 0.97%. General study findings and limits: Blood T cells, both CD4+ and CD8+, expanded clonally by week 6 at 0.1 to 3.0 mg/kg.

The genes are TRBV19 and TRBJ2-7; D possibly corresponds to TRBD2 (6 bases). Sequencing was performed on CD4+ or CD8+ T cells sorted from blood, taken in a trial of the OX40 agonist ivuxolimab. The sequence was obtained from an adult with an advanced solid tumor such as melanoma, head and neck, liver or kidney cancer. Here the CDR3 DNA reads TGTGCCAGTAGTATAGGTGCGGGAAGGTCCTACGAGCAGTACTTC. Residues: CASSIGAGRSYEQYF.